Following are 12 T cell receptor beta chains from one sample sequenced in a study of cytotoxic CD8 clonotypes in ibrutinib-treated CLL. Assay: immunoSEQ multiplex PCR; the TCRdb copy retains only in-frame clones and omits some. In the table there are 270,000 or so clones, approximately 76% of which are singletons. This specimen consisted of PBMCs, obtained at disease progression, from a patient treated with ibrutinib. The receptors were gathered from a human donor with chronic lymphocytic leukemia.

In DNA, the CDR3 is TGTGCCAGCAGCGTACCGGGGGCGCGAGAAAAACTGTTTTTT. Translated: CASSVPGAREKLFF. The V and J genes are TRBV9 and TRBJ1-4, with a weak D call TRBD1 (6 bases). Looked up from germline, CDR1 is SGDLS and CDR2 is YYNGEE. Trimming pared 1 base from V and 8 bases from J, leaving 12 bases between. CDR3 size: 14 residues.

The rearrangement links TRBV10-1 to TRBJ2-3; D may be TRBD1 or TRBD2 (5 bases each). Trimming left V 6 bases short and J 0 bases short, with 16 bases between. The CDR3 is made up of 16 amino acids. Germline assignment: CDR1 WNHNN and CDR2 SYGVQD (reference sequence). Here the CDR3 DNA reads TGCGCCAGCAGCCTCCTGGCAGGGACGAGCACAGATACGCAGTATTTT. This codes for CASSLLAGTSTDTQYF.

On this clone: Being one base from a much bigger clone, this may be a read error. Other DNA sequences of this sample code for an identical CDR3. The genes are TRBV10-3 and TRBJ2-7, with D unresolved. CDR1 is ENHRY, CDR2 SYGVKD, per germline. With 3 bases removed from V and 0 bases from J, the gap between germline ends came to 0 bases. The CDR3 covers 11 residues. CDR3 residues: CAISDSYEQYF. The CDR3, as DNA: TGTGCCATCAGTGACTCCTACGAGCAGTACTTC.

This clone appeared a single time. This chain connects TRBV7-6 to TRBJ2-7; 11 bases are shared with TRBD2. The J segment lost 5 bases and the V segment lost 4 bases, leaving 7 bases of the junction unmatched. This CDR3 is built from 15 residues. The germline V gene has CDR1 SGHVS and CDR2 FNYEAQ. CDR3 bases: TGTGCCAGCAGCTCTGCCATAGCGGGAGGGAACGAGCAGTACTTC. Translation gives CASSSAIAGGNEQYF.

The chain recombines TRBV7-9 with TRBJ2-3; D tentatively fits TRBD1 or TRBD2 (5 bases each). Looked up from germline, CDR1 is SEHNR and CDR2 is FQNEAQ (reference sequence). V was clipped by 0 bases and J by 3 bases, with 19 bases between them. The length of the CDR3 is 18 residues. The CDR3: CASSLASIAGRFTDTQYF. In nucleotides, the CDR3 is TGTGCCAGCAGCTTAGCGAGTATAGCAGGGAGATTTACAGATACGCAGTATTTT.

This clone occurred a few times. This chain uses TRBV18 with TRBJ2-7; 8 nucleotides match TRBD1. V lost 3 bases, J lost 2 bases, and 6 bases stayed unmatched. The CDR3 is 15 residues long. Germline-derived CDR1 and CDR2 are KGHSH and LQKENI. CDR3 region: CASSPRQGIPYEQYF. The CDR3 region has the DNA TGTGCCAGCTCACCTCGACAGGGGATACCCTACGAGCAGTACTTC.

V usage is TRBV2 and J usage is TRBJ1-2; 7 bases are a match to TRBD1. The CDR3 runs 12 residues. V gave up 7 bases and J gave up 3 bases; unmatched junction bases: 2. Germline CDR1 reads SNHLY; CDR2 reads FYNNEI. The CDR3, as DNA: TGTGCCAGCAAGGACAGGTACTATGGCTACACCTTC. It is translated as CASKDRYYGYTF.

The rearrangement joins TRBV11-3 to TRBJ2-3; no clear D. CDR1 and CDR2 (germline): SGHNT, YENEEA. The CDR3 has 13 residues. V lost 0 bases, J lost 1 base, and 2 bases lay in between. As DNA, the CDR3 is TGTGCCAGCAGCTTAGACGGCACAGATACGCAGTATTTT. Encoded protein: CASSLDGTDTQYF.

The genes are TRBV25-1 and TRBJ2-5, with D perhaps TRBD1 (6 bases). CDR1 is MGHDK, CDR2 SYGVNS, per germline. Trimming took off 5 bases at V and 2 bases at J, with 15 bases between the two ends. This CDR3 is 15 amino acids long. The CDR3 DNA sequence: TGTGCCAGCAGTCCCCCGGGACAATTGCAAGAGACCCAGTACTTC. It encodes CASSPPGQLQETQYF.

There are a few counts of this clone. This chain connects TRBV27 to TRBJ2-1; D remains ambiguous. The CDR3 loop spans 17 amino acids. CDR1 and CDR2 (germline): MNHEY, SMNVEV (reference sequence). Trimming shortened V by 4 bases and J by 4 bases, and 20 bases separated the two germline ends. Here the CDR3 DNA reads TGTGCCAGCAGTTCGCTTAGCCGTTCACATCCATACAATGAGCAGTTCTTC. This encodes CASSSLSRSHPYNEQFF.

CDR3 region: CASSYARDSRPAFF. The CDR3 region has the DNA TGTGCCAGCAGTTACGCCCGGGACTCACGTCCAGCTTTCTTT. The chain has TRBV6-5 and TRBJ1-1; TRBD1 is a possible D gene (5 bases). V was shortened by 2 bases and J by 10 bases, with 17 bases between the two germline ends. The V gene's germline CDR1 is MNHEY and CDR2 SVGAGI. The CDR3 covers 14 residues.

Written as DNA, the CDR3 is TGTGCCAGTAGTATAGCTTCGGGCACTGAAGCTTTCTTT. Translated: CASSIASGTEAFF. The V call is TRBV19, the J call TRBJ1-1; D unclear. V was clipped by 1 base and J by 4 bases, with 7 bases between them. Per germline, CDR1 LNHDA and CDR2 SQIVND (reference sequence). There are 13 residues in the CDR3. The full variable domain, its missing parts supplied by reference TRBV19 and TRBJ1-1, is DGGITQSPKYLFRKEGQNVTLSCEQNLNHDAMYWYRQDPGQGLRLIYYSQIVNDFQKGDIAEGYSVSREKKESFPLTVTSAQKNPTAFYLCASSIASGTEAFFGQGTRLTVV.